A single sample is the source of the 23 T cell receptor beta chains below, sequenced in a study of cytomegalovirus exposure and HLA in healthy donors. Vbeta (60) and Jbeta (13) primers were used in the PCR. Profiling relied on immunoSEQ multiplex PCR, and the TCRdb table lists in-frame clones only, not all of them. The sample shows more than 100,000 clones, about three quarters of them seen only once. The sequenced material came from PBMCs. The receptors stem from a man between 60 and 75 years old in good health and CMV-seropositive.

This chain joins TRBV13 and TRBJ1-6; TRBD1 agrees at 9 bases. V lost 6 bases, J lost 0 bases, and 9 bases stayed unmatched. The CDR3 sequence is 18 residues long. Germline values: CDR1 PRHDT, CDR2 FYEKMQ (reference sequence). The CDR3 sequence is CASRVTGGKSSYNSPLHF. CDR3 DNA: TGTGCCAGCAGGGTGACAGGGGGAAAGAGCTCCTATAATTCACCCCTCCACTTT.

The rearrangement links TRBV27 to TRBJ2-7; 7 bases fit TRBD1. This CDR3 is built from 14 residues. The germline gives CDR1 MNHEY, CDR2 SMNVEV (reference sequence). V trimming: 6 bases; J trimming: 0 bases; junction bases outside the gene matches: 5. CDR3 DNA: TGTGCCAGCAGCCCAGACAGGGCCTCCTACGAGCAGTACTTC. This sequence encodes CASSPDRASYEQYF.

Details on this clone: No DNA is shown, since the ends of the CDR3 on it are uncertain; the CDR3 is the one TCRdb lists. The chain recombines TRBV21-1 with TRBJ2-2; no DNA check was done on the table's D call, TRBD2. TRBV21-1 is a pseudogene locus. The CDR3 is 14 amino acids in total, end residues counted. The CDR3 here is CASVGGGNTGELFF.

This clone was recorded only once. The V call is TRBV7-6, the J call TRBJ1-6; no definite D call. The CDR3 sequence is 15 residues long. Germline CDR1 is SGHVS and CDR2 is FNYEAQ. Trimming removed 5 bases at V and 3 bases at J, with 11 bases between. CDR3 region: CASSETINYNSPLHF. CDR3 coding DNA: TGTGCCAGCAGCGAGACAATTAACTATAATTCACCCCTCCACTTT.

This clone was counted a few times. The chain carries TRBV9 and TRBJ2-7; 7 nucleotides agree with TRBD1. Germline V gene sequence: CDR1 SGDLS, CDR2 YYNGEE. Losses at the gene ends were 5 bases for V and 2 bases for J; bases not matched to a gene: 7. This CDR3 comprises 14 residues. CDR3 DNA sequence: TGTGCCAGCAGTCCTTGGGACAGCACCTACGAGCAGTACTTC. It is translated as CASSPWDSTYEQYF.

V is TRBV9 and J is TRBJ2-1, with D possibly TRBD2 on 6 matching bases. Germline assignment: CDR1 SGDLS and CDR2 YYNGEE. The CDR3 loop spans 15 amino acids. V lost 0 bases and J 6 bases, leaving 13 bases between the germline ends. The CDR3 bases are TGTGCCAGCAGCGTAGGCGGGACGGGGTTCAATGAGCAGTTCTTC. Its protein is CASSVGGTGFNEQFF. Complete variable domain (other parts from reference TRBV9 and TRBJ2-1): DSGVTQTPKHLITATGQRVTLRCSPRSGDLSVYWYQQSLDQGLQFLIQYYNGEERAKGNILERFSAQQFPDLHSELNLSSLELGDSALYFCASSVGGTGFNEQFFGPGTRLTVL.

The chain recombines TRBV5-1 with TRBJ2-5, with 9 bases identical to TRBD2. Germline V gives CDR1 SGHRS, CDR2 YFSETQ. The CDR3 extends over 14 amino acids. V dropped 3 bases and J dropped 5; count of bases not matched to a gene: 5. The CDR3 coding sequence is TGCGCCAGCAGCTGGCGGGGGGGCCCTGAGACCCAGTACTTC. It specifies CASSWRGGPETQYF.

V usage is TRBV15 and J usage is TRBJ1-5, with D perhaps matching TRBD1 (6 bases). Trimming took 3 bases from V and 10 from J, leaving 13 bases between them. CDR3 length equals 13 residues. The germline gives CDR1 LNHNV, CDR2 YYDKDF (reference sequence). The CDR3 spells CATSRDSHGPQHF. CDR3 in DNA: TGTGCCACCAGCAGGGACAGTCATGGTCCCCAGCATTTT.

The chain couples TRBV25-1 to TRBJ2-4, with 8 nucleotides matching TRBD2. Germline CDR1 is MGHDK and CDR2 is SYGVNS. The CDR3 is 13 amino acids. After removal of 3 bases from V and 8 bases from J, the junction contained 3 bases not matched to a gene. CDR3 sequence (DNA): TGTGCCAGCAGTGACGGGCGGGGGGACATTCAGTACTTC. Translating gives CASSDGRGDIQYF. Full variable domain (missing parts from reference TRBV25-1 and TRBJ2-4): EADIYQTPRYLVIGTGKKITLECSQTMGHDKMYWYQQDPGMELHLIHYSYGVNSTEKGDLSSESTVSRIRTEHFPLTLESARPSHTSQYLCASSDGRGDIQYFGAGTRLSVL.

The V call is TRBV11-2, the J call TRBJ2-1; the match to TRBD2 covers 12 bases. J lost 6 bases, V lost 4 bases, and 7 bases had no gene match. The CDR3 runs to 16 residues. Germline CDR1 is SGHAT and CDR2 is FQNNGV. The CDR3 nucleotides read TGTGCCAGCAGCTCCCGACTAGCGGGAGTCGGCAATGAGCAGTTCTTC. Translated, it gives CASSSRLAGVGNEQFF.

The chain couples TRBV11-2 to TRBJ2-7; 9 bases fit TRBD1. This CDR3 region has 15 residues. Per the germline V gene, CDR1 is SGHAT and CDR2 is FQNNGV. After removal of 3 bases from V and 7 bases from J, the junction contained 10 bases not matched to a gene. The DNA for the CDR3 is TGTGCCAGCAGCTTCGGGACAGGGCTATCGGGGGAGCAGTACTTC. Amino acid sequence: CASSFGTGLSGEQYF.

This chain links TRBV7-2 with TRBJ2-1; 13 bases are shared with TRBD2. The germline gives CDR1 SGHTA, CDR2 FQGNSA. The CDR3 consists of 15 residues. J was trimmed by 9 bases and V by 5 bases; bases with no gene match: 7. The CDR3 here is CASSGTSGTHGEQFF. CDR3 DNA: TGTGCCAGCAGCGGGACTAGCGGGACCCACGGTGAGCAGTTCTTC.

The chain has TRBV6-1 and TRBJ2-7; 9 bases agree with TRBD1. Looked up from germline, CDR1 is MNHNS and CDR2 is SASEGT. Trimming removed 6 bases from V and 2 bases from J; junction bases left unmatched: 8. CDR3 size: 15 residues. CDR3 coding DNA: TGTGCCAGCAGCCGACGGACAGGGGACGCCTACGAGCAGTACTTC. This sequence encodes CASSRRTGDAYEQYF.

This chain's CDR3 is CASSTSSYNSPLHF. In nucleotides, the CDR3 is TGTGCCAGCAGCACTAGCTCCTATAATTCACCCCTCCACTTT. V and J are TRBV11-2 and TRBJ1-6; no firm D call. Germline V gene lookup returns CDR1 SGHAT and CDR2 FQNNGV. CDR3 length: 14 residues. V gave up 5 bases and J gave up 0 bases, with 5 bases separating them. The full variable domain, rest sourced from reference TRBV11-2 and TRBJ1-6, is EAGVAQSPRYKIIEKRQSVAFWCNPISGHATLYWYQQILGQGPKLLIQFQNNGVVDDSQLPKDRFSAERLKGVDSTLKIQPAKLEDSAVYLCASSTSSYNSPLHFGNGTRLTVT.

The V call is TRBV15, the J call TRBJ2-3; the D gene is possibly TRBD2 (5 bases). CDR1 and CDR2 (germline): LNHNV, YYDKDF (reference sequence). V was cut by 5 bases and J by 6 bases, with 9 bases left in between. The CDR3 is 12 amino acids. The CDR3 reads CATSGTGDTQYF. CDR3 DNA: TGTGCCACCAGCGGCACGGGGGATACGCAGTATTTT.

This clone has just a few counts. V usage is TRBV10-3 and J usage is TRBJ2-1; a possible D gene is TRBD1 (6 bases). Germline lookup yields CDR1 ENHRY and CDR2 SYGVKD. The CDR3 length is 13 residues. Trimming took off 7 bases at V and 5 bases at J, with 12 bases between the two ends. The CDR3 spells CAIMPQGNNEQFF. CDR3 bases: TGTGCCATCATGCCCCAGGGGAACAATGAGCAGTTCTTC.

V gene TRBV28 combines with J gene TRBJ2-4; 11 bases agree with TRBD2. Per the germline V gene, CDR1 is MDHEN and CDR2 is SYDVKM. CDR3 length: 17 amino acids. With V trimmed by 6 bases and J by 8 bases, 15 bases remained unmatched. The CDR3 DNA reads as TGTGCCAGCAGATCTATAGCGGGAGGGCCCTCGGTGTACATTCAGTACTTC. As protein: CASRSIAGGPSVYIQYF.

The V and J genes are TRBV7-8 and TRBJ1-1, with D tentatively TRBD1 (5 bases). The germline CDR1 and CDR2 sequences are SGHVS and FQNEAQ. Trimming took 2 bases from V and 9 from J, leaving 13 bases between them. The CDR3 is 13 amino acids. CDR3 bases: TGTGCCAGCAGCTTAATGACCGGGACTAAAGCTTTCTTT. This gives the protein CASSLMTGTKAFF.

The V and J genes are TRBV19 and TRBJ1-2, with 10 bases matching TRBD1. J lost 6 bases, V lost 3 bases, and 1 base had no gene match. The CDR3 is 13 residues long. Germline lookup yields CDR1 LNHDA and CDR2 SQIVND (reference sequence). CDR3 nucleotides: TGTGCCAGTAGTATGACAGGGGGCAATGGCTACACCTTC. Its translation: CASSMTGGNGYTF.

This clone was observed a few times. The V and J genes are TRBV5-5 and TRBJ1-5, with 7 bases matching TRBD1. The ends lost 4 bases at V and 9 bases at J; junction bases unmatched: 19. The CDR3 is 17 residues long. Germline CDR1 and CDR2: SGHKS and YYEKEE (reference sequence). The CDR3 is CASSQDSQTGRMTPQHF. In DNA, the CDR3 is TGTGCCAGCAGCCAAGATTCCCAGACAGGGAGAATGACGCCCCAGCATTTT.

This chain connects TRBV27 to TRBJ2-4; 8 bases agree with TRBD1. The CDR3 contains 16 residues. Per the germline V gene, CDR1 is MNHEY and CDR2 is SMNVEV (reference sequence). V trimming: 5 bases; J trimming: 7 bases; junction bases outside the gene matches: 13. The chain's CDR3 is CASSAQRTGYWNIQYF. The CDR3 nucleotides read TGTGCCAGCAGTGCCCAAAGGACAGGGTACTGGAACATTCAGTACTTC.

Only a few counts were recorded for this clone. The V gene is TRBV2, the J gene TRBJ2-5; 8 nucleotides line up with TRBD1. Per germline, CDR1 SNHLY and CDR2 FYNNEI. This CDR3 is 13 amino acids long. The junction had 4 bases not matched to a gene; V was cut back by 7 bases and J by 3 bases. The DNA of the CDR3 is TGTGCCAGCAAAGACAGGGGAGAAGAGACCCAGTACTTC. Its translation: CASKDRGEETQYF. The complete variable domain, with remaining parts taken from reference TRBV2 and TRBJ2-5, reads EPEVTQTPSHQVTQMGQEVILRCVPISNHLYFYWYRQILGQKVEFLVSFYNNEISEKSEIFDDQFSVERPDGSNFTLKIRSTKLEDSAMYFCASKDRGEETQYFGPGTRLLVL.

The chain links TRBV28 to TRBJ2-7, with 7 positions matching TRBD1. Germline V CDR1 and CDR2: MDHEN, SYDVKM. This CDR3 contains 17 residues. V lost 4 bases and J lost 0; bases outside the gene matches: 12. The CDR3 loop is CASSSVPGTVYSYEQYF. The CDR3 DNA sequence: TGTGCCAGCAGTTCCGTTCCAGGGACAGTTTACTCCTACGAGCAGTACTTC.